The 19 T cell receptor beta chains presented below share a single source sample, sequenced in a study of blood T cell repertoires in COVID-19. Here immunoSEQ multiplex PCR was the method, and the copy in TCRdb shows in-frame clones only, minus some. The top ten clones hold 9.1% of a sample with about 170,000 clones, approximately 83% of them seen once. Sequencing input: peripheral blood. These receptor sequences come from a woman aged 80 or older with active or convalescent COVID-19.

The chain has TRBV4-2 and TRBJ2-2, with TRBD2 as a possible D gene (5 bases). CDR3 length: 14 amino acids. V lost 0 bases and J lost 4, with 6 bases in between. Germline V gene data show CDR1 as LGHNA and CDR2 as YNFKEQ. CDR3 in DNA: TGTGCCAGCAGCCAAGACGGGGTCACCGGGGAGCTGTTTTTT. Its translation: CASSQDGVTGELFF.

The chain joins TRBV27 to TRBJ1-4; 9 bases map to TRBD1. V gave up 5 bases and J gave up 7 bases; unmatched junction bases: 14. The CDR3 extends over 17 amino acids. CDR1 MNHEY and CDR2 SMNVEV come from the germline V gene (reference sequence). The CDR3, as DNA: TGTGCCAGCAGTAGGCTGACAGGGGGGGGCGGGAGTGAAAAACTGTTTTTT. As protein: CASSRLTGGGGSEKLFF.

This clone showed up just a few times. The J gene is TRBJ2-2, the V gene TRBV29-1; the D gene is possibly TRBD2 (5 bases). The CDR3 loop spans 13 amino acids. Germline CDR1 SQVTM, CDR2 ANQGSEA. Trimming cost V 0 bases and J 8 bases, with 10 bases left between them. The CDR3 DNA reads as TGCAGCGTTGAAGAGGCGGTAGCGGGGGAGCTGTTTTTT. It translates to CSVEEAVAGELFF.

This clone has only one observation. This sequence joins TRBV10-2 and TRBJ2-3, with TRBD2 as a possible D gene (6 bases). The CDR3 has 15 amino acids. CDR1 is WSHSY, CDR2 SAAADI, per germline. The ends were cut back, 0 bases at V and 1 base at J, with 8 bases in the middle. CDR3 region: CASSESRGGTDTQYF. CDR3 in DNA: TGCGCCAGCAGTGAGTCGCGGGGTGGCACAGATACGCAGTATTTT.

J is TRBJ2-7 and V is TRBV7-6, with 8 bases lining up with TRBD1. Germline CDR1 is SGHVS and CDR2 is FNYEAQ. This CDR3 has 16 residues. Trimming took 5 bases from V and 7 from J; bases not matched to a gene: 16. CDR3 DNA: TGTGCCAGCAGCATATCGACAGGGGAGGTACCCGGTGAGCAGTACTTC. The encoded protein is CASSISTGEVPGEQYF.

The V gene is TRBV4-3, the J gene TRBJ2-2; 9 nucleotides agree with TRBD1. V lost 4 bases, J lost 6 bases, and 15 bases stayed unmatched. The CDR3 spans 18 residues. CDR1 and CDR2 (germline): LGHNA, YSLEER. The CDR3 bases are TGCGCCAGCAGCCGAGCTCTCCTCGGGACAGGGAAGGCCGGGGAGCTGTTTTTT. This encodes CASSRALLGTGKAGELFF.

The DNA of the CDR3 is TGTGCCAGCAGACAACAGGTGAACACTGAAGCTTTCTTT. This translates into CASRQQVNTEAFF. J is TRBJ1-1 and V is TRBV7-2; D is possibly TRBD1 (5 bases). The V and J ends lost 6 bases and 0 bases respectively, with 8 bases between them. From germline, CDR1 is SGHTA and CDR2 FQGNSA. The CDR3 has 13 residues.

The CDR3 region is CASSQPGVKGTEAFF. The CDR3, as DNA: TGTGCCAGCAGCCAACCGGGGGTTAAGGGCACTGAAGCTTTCTTT. The V and J genes are TRBV3-1 (or the pseudogene TRBV3-2) and TRBJ1-1; D might be TRBD1 (5 bases). The CDR3 has 15 amino acids. V was pared by 2 bases and J by 4 bases, with 14 bases between. Germline loops: CDR1 LGHDT, CDR2 YNNKEL (reference sequence).

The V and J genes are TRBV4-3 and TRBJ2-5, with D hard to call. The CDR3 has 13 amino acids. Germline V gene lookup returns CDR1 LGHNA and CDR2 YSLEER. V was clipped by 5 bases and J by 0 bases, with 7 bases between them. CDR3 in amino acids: CASSITYQETQYF. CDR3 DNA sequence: TGCGCCAGCAGCATCACTTACCAAGAGACCCAGTACTTC.

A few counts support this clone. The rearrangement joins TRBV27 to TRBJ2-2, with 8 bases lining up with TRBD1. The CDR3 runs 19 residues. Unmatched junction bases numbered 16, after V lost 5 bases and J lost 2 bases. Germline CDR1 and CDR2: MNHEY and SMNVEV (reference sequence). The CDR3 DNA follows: TGTGCCAGCAGTCCCTTCCGGCCTGGGACAGGCCGAAACACCGGGGAGCTGTTTTTT. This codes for CASSPFRPGTGRNTGELFF.

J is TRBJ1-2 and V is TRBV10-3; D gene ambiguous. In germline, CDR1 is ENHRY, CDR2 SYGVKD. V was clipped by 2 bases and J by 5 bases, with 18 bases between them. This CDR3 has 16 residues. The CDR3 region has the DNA TGTGCCATCAGTGAGGGGGAGGCTCGAGGGCGTTATGGCTACACCTTC. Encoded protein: CAISEGEARGRYGYTF.

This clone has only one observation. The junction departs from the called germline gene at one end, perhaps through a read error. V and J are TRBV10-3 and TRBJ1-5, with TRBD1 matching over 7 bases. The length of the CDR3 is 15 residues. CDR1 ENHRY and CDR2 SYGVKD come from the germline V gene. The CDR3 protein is CAISPDRASDQPQHF. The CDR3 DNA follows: TGTGCCATCAGTCCCGACAGGGCTAGCGATCAGCCCCAGCATTTT.

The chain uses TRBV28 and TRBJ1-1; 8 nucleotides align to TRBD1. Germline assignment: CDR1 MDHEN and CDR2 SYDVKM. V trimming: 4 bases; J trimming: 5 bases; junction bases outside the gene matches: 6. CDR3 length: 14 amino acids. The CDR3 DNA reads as TGTGCCAGCAGTTCCAGGGGGCGGTGGACTGAAGCTTTCTTT. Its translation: CASSSRGRWTEAFF.

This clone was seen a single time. The CDR3 is CASSYVGGEQYF. DNA of the CDR3: TGTGCCAGCAGCTACGTTGGAGGCGAGCAGTACTTC. The chain links TRBV7-3 to TRBJ2-7; TRBD2 might be the D (5 bases). This CDR3 spans 12 amino acids. Germline V gives CDR1 SGHTA, CDR2 FQGTGA. V was clipped by 4 bases and J by 6 bases, with 10 bases between them.

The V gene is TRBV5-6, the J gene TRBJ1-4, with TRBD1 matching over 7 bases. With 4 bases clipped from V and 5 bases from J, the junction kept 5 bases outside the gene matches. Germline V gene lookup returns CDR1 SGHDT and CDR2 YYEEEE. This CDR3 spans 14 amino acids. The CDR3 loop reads CASSPTGLNEKLFF. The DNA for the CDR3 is TGTGCCAGCAGCCCGACAGGGTTAAATGAAAAACTGTTTTTT.

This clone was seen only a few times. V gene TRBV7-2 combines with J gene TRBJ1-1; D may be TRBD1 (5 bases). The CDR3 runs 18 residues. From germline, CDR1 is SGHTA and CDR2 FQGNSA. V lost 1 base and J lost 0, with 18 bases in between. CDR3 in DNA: TGTGCCAGCAGCTTAGTGCACGGGACGGGAGTCATGAACACTGAAGCTTTCTTT. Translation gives CASSLVHGTGVMNTEAFF. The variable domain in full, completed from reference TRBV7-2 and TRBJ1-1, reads GAGVSQSPSNKVTEKGKDVELRCDPISGHTALYWYRQSLGQGLEFLIYFQGNSAPDKSGLPSDRFSAERTGGSVSTLTIQRTQQEDSAVYLCASSLVHGTGVMNTEAFFGQGTRLTVV.

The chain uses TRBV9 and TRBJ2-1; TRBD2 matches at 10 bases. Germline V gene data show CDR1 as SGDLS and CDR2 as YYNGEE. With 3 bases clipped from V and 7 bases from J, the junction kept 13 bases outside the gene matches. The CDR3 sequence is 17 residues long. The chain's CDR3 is CASSAKLSGGAGNEQFF. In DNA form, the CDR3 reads TGTGCCAGCAGCGCGAAATTAAGCGGGGGGGCCGGGAATGAGCAGTTCTTC.

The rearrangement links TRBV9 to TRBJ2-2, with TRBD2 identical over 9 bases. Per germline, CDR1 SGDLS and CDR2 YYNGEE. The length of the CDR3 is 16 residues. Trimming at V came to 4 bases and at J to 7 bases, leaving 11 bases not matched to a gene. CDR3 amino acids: CASSLTGGGAIGELFF. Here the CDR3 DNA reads TGTGCCAGCAGCCTTACCGGCGGGGGGGCAATCGGGGAGCTGTTTTTT. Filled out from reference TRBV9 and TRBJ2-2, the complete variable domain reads DSGVTQTPKHLITATGQRVTLRCSPRSGDLSVYWYQQSLDQGLQFLIQYYNGEERAKGNILERFSAQQFPDLHSELNLSSLELGDSALYFCASSLTGGGAIGELFFGEGSRLTVL.

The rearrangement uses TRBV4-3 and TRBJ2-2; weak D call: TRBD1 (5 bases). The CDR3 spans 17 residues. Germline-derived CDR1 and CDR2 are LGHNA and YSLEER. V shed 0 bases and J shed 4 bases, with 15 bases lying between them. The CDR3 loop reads CASSQDIGARSTGELFF. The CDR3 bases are TGCGCCAGCAGCCAAGATATTGGGGCGCGGAGCACCGGGGAGCTGTTTTTT.